The 15 T cell receptor beta chains in this list originate from one sample, sequenced in a study of a mutant IDH1 vaccine in newly diagnosed glioma (dated by TCRdb to the early 2020s). Receptor amplification or capture employed the immunoSEQ multiplex PCR assay. TCRdb re-hosts the immuneACCESS table, in-frame sequences only. Its copies lack some clones; in the studies checked, an unresolved V gene accounts for under half of them, and the cause for the rest is not known. The sample contains 60,000 to 85,000 clones, 85% of them found a single time. Jointly, the top ten make up approximately 0.8% of the sample. For these receptors, no antigen is known. The intended sense of this specimen's time point label: week 23, last vaccination. Each vaccine dose was 300 ug of a 20-mer mutant IDH1 peptide in Montanide, given subcutaneously with topical imiquimod. The starting material was PBMCs, obtained from a glioma patient whose treatment included an IDH1 peptide vaccine. These receptors originate from a woman aged 50 to 60 with glioma.

V and J are TRBV18 and TRBJ2-5, with D possibly being TRBD2 (5 bases). Germline V gene lookup returns CDR1 KGHSH and CDR2 LQKENI. This CDR3 is 12 amino acids long. V shed 1 base and J shed 5 bases, with 5 bases lying between them. CDR3 sequence (DNA): TGTGCCAGCTCACCACGAGGGGAGACCCAGTACTTC. Translating it yields CASSPRGETQYF.

The sample holds one count of this clone. The DNA for the CDR3 is TGTGCCAGCAGTTACGGGGGGATCTTCTACGAGCAGTACTTC. It specifies CASSYGGIFYEQYF. The genes are TRBV6-5 and TRBJ2-7, with D tentatively TRBD2 (6 bases). In germline, CDR1 is MNHEY, CDR2 SVGAGI. The CDR3 totals 14 residues. V lost 2 bases, J lost 3 bases, and 11 bases lay in between.

This chain's CDR3 is CASSLRVGGGNQPQHF. In nucleotides, the CDR3 is TGTGCCAGCAGCCTGAGAGTAGGGGGCGGCAATCAGCCCCAGCATTTT. This chain uses TRBV5-6 with TRBJ1-5, with 7 bases aligning to TRBD1. The CDR3 loop spans 16 amino acids. Germline assignment: CDR1 SGHDT and CDR2 YYEEEE. The trim removed 4 bases at V and 2 bases at J, leaving 9 bases unmatched.

The chain combines TRBV27 with TRBJ1-5; D is possibly TRBD1 (5 bases). The germline V and J ends were trimmed by 6 bases and 0 bases, with 15 bases remaining between them. The CDR3 is 16 amino acids. Germline CDR1 reads MNHEY; CDR2 reads SMNVEV (reference sequence). The CDR3 spells CASRGRLGNSNQPQHF. In nucleotides, the CDR3 is TGTGCCAGCAGGGGGCGCCTGGGAAATAGCAATCAGCCCCAGCATTTT.

V usage is TRBV30 and J usage is TRBJ1-5; D might be TRBD1 (6 bases). The V and J ends lost 4 bases and 0 bases respectively, with 7 bases between them. In germline, CDR1 is GTSNPN, CDR2 SVGIG (reference sequence). This CDR3 contains 13 residues. For the CDR3, the DNA is TGTGCCTGGAAAGGGGGTAGCAATCAGCCCCAGCATTTT. As protein: CAWKGGSNQPQHF. Variable domain in full (rest from reference TRBV30 and TRBJ1-5): SQTIHQWPATLVQPVGSPLSLECTVEGTSNPNLYWYRQAAGRGLQLLFYSVGIGQISSEVPQNLSASRPQDRQFILSSKKLLLSDSGFYLCAWKGGSNQPQHFGDGTRLSIL.

The J gene is TRBJ2-2, the V gene TRBV21-1; no check of the table's D call, TRBD1, against the DNA was made. TRBV21-1 is a pseudogene locus. The CDR3 is made up of 16 amino acids. The CDR3 loop is CASSKKKQGNTGELFF. The DNA of the CDR3 is TGTGCCAGCAGCAAAAAAAAACAGGGGAACACCGGGGAGCTGTTTTTT.

V is TRBV6-1 and J is TRBJ2-1; no definite D call. The germline gives CDR1 MNHNS, CDR2 SASEGT. This CDR3 spans 13 amino acids. The germline V and J ends were trimmed by 4 bases and 6 bases, with 10 bases remaining between them. CDR3 DNA: TGTGCCAGCAGTGTGTTATATTCCAATGAGCAGTTCTTC. Translation gives CASSVLYSNEQFF.

The chain recombines TRBV28 with TRBJ1-1; TRBD1 is a possible D gene (5 bases). The CDR3 loop spans 12 amino acids. In germline, CDR1 is MDHEN, CDR2 SYDVKM. The ends were cut back, 6 bases at V and 6 bases at J, with 11 bases in the middle. CDR3 nucleotides: TGTGCCAGCAGAACGGGGGGATCTGAAGCTTTCTTT. Amino acid sequence: CASRTGGSEAFF.

This clone was counted a few times. The V call is TRBV5-5, the J call TRBJ1-5; D not certain. The V gene's germline CDR1 is SGHKS and CDR2 YYEKEE (reference sequence). The CDR3 is 13 residues long. The V end lost 4 bases, the J end lost 4 bases, and 9 bases lay between the germline ends. CDR3 sequence reads: CASSVDWNQPQHF. CDR3 DNA sequence: TGTGCCAGCAGCGTCGACTGGAATCAGCCCCAGCATTTT.

The V and J genes are TRBV1 and TRBJ1-5; TRBD1 is the table's D call and was not checked against the DNA. TRBV1 corresponds to a pseudogene. This CDR3 has 15 residues. This chain's CDR3 is CTSSSRDRGNQPQHF. The CDR3 DNA sequence: TGCACCAGCAGCAGCCGGGACAGGGGCAATCAGCCCCAGCATTTT.

This clone was seen a handful of times. The chain links TRBV11-2 to TRBJ2-1; D gene uncertain. The CDR3 length is 15 residues. Germline V gene data show CDR1 as SGHAT and CDR2 as FQNNGV. Trimming removed 1 base at V and 7 bases at J, with 14 bases between. CDR3 bases: TGTGCCAGCAGCTTAGTCCCAGGATATACTAATGAGCAGTTCTTC. Protein sequence: CASSLVPGYTNEQFF.

This clone turned up a few times. The V call is TRBV5-1, the J call TRBJ2-5; D might be TRBD2 (6 bases). V lost 0 bases to trimming and J lost 3 bases, with 12 bases between them. Germline V CDR1 and CDR2: SGHRS, YFSETQ. The CDR3 is 15 residues long. The CDR3 nucleotides read TGCGCCAGCAGCTTGGGCGGGACTTCCGAAGAGACCCAGTACTTC. It is translated as CASSLGGTSEETQYF.

A single count supports this clone. V gene TRBV5-1 combines with J gene TRBJ2-7, with 12 bases that match TRBD2. Trimming cost V 5 bases and J 5 bases; bases outside gene matches: 11. The CDR3 consists of 16 residues. Germline assignment: CDR1 SGHRS and CDR2 YFSETQ. The CDR3, as DNA: TGCGCCAGCAGGCCTCTAGCGGGAGGGCCGCGGAACGAGCAGTACTTC. This sequence encodes CASRPLAGGPRNEQYF.

This clone was picked up one time. The rearrangement links TRBV6-1 to TRBJ2-3, with TRBD1 matching 8 bases. V lost 6 bases and J lost 6; bases outside the gene matches: 5. The CDR3 is made up of 13 amino acids. CDR1 and CDR2 (germline): MNHNS, SASEGT. The CDR3 loop is CASRTGVADTQYF. Written as DNA, the CDR3 is TGTGCCAGCAGGACAGGGGTGGCGGATACGCAGTATTTT.

The CDR3 sequence: CASSLSGSNQPQHF. CDR3 nucleotide sequence: TGTGCCAGCAGCTTGTCCGGAAGCAATCAGCCCCAGCATTTT. This chain connects TRBV5-4 to TRBJ1-5; D uncertain. V was shortened by 1 base and J by 1 base, with 6 bases between the two germline ends. CDR3 length: 14 amino acids. Germline CDR1 and CDR2: SGHNT and YYREEE (reference sequence).